This T cell receptor beta chain was retrieved from a study of cytomegalovirus exposure and HLA in healthy donors. Background on the study: For the approximately 400 genotyped donors, about 79% fell within the Caucasian-associated ancestry cluster. Findings of the study overall: In vitro confirmation showed three CMV-associated chains to be CMV antigen specific. Per a prior analysis, the majority of TCR beta V segments were productive roughly 87% or roughly 30% of the time.

This clone has only a few counts. Its antigen is currently unknown. The PCR ran on 60 Vbeta and 13 Jbeta primers. Sequencing was performed with immunoSEQ multiplex PCR; in TCRdb, only in-frame clones are kept and a portion is missing. This table holds some 200,000 clones, about 70% found once. Sequencing used PBMCs. The origin of this receptor is a woman in her twenties or thirties in good health and CMV-seronegative.

The CDR3 is CASSTRTGATEAFF. In DNA, the CDR3 is TGTGCCAGCAGCACCCGGACGGGAGCGACTGAAGCTTTCTTT. V gene TRBV7-8 combines with J gene TRBJ1-1; D unclear. Germline V lookup: CDR1 SGHVS, CDR2 FQNEAQ. There are 14 residues in the CDR3. V lost 5 bases, J lost 5 bases, and 15 bases lay in between.